These T cell receptor beta chains were read from a single sample in a study of OX40 agonist ivuxolimab in advanced cancers. TCRdb's copy holds only in-frame clones and misses some; the assay was immunoSEQ multiplex PCR. This repertoire shows fewer than 85,000 clones, around 90% found once; its top ten account for roughly 11%. This material consisted of CD4+ or CD8+ T cells sorted from blood, taken in a trial of the OX40 agonist ivuxolimab. These receptors were collected from an adult with an advanced solid tumor such as melanoma, head and neck, liver or kidney cancer. CDR3s include the opening cysteine and the closing phenylalanine or tryptophan. Each record gives: J gene, V gene, D gene, clone size, CDR3 protein, CDR3 DNA. The D gene is left open where the match is weak. The size field is filled for only some rows; it gives once, few, many or a size class.

j_call: TRBJ2-7
v_call: TRBV28
d_call: TRBD2
clone_size: NA
cdr3_aa: CASSSNRMRGLAGAGGPYEQYF
cdr3_nt: TGTGCCAGCAGTTCCAATCGTATGAGAGGACTAGCGGGAGCCGGGGGCCCCTACGAGCAGTACTTC

j_call: TRBJ1-2
v_call: TRBV19
d_call: TRBD1
clone_size: NA
cdr3_aa: CASWKQGASNGYTF
cdr3_nt: TGTGCCAGTTGGAAGCAGGGGGCGAGCAATGGCTACACCTTC

j_call: TRBJ2-1
v_call: TRBV27
d_call: NA
clone_size: NA
cdr3_aa: CASSSHVISTVSGNEQFF
cdr3_nt: TGTGCCAGCAGTTCCCATGTTATCTCGACCGTATCAGGGAATGAGCAGTTCTTC

j_call: TRBJ1-2
v_call: TRBV19
d_call: TRBD1
clone_size: NA
cdr3_aa: CASRSGTGGGYGYTF
cdr3_nt: TGTGCCAGTAGGAGCGGGACAGGCGGAGGCTATGGCTACACCTTC

j_call: TRBJ2-1
v_call: TRBV7-9
d_call: TRBD2
clone_size: once
cdr3_aa: CASSLGLAGGPGNEQFF
cdr3_nt: TGTGCCAGCAGCTTAGGACTAGCGGGGGGGCCCGGCAATGAGCAGTTCTTC

j_call: TRBJ1-5
v_call: TRBV7-6
d_call: TRBD1
clone_size: NA
cdr3_aa: CASSDYRGGLTHNQPQHF
cdr3_nt: TGTGCCAGCAGCGACTACAGGGGTGGATTGACCCACAATCAGCCCCAGCATTTT

j_call: TRBJ1-4
v_call: TRBV7-9
d_call: TRBD1
clone_size: NA
cdr3_aa: CASSLGTEGWNEKLFF
cdr3_nt: TGTGCCAGCAGCTTGGGGACAGAAGGATGGAACGAAAAACTGTTTTTT

j_call: TRBJ2-3
v_call: TRBV19
d_call: NA
clone_size: NA
cdr3_aa: CASSDRDTSTDTQYF
cdr3_nt: TGTGCCAGTAGTGACCGGGACACAAGCACAGATACGCAGTATTTT

j_call: TRBJ2-1
v_call: TRBV29-1
d_call: TRBD1
clone_size: NA
cdr3_aa: CSVEPWGTGGYNEQFF
cdr3_nt: TGCAGCGTTGAACCCTGGGGGACAGGGGGCTACAATGAGCAGTTCTTC

j_call: TRBJ1-5
v_call: TRBV21-1
d_call: NA
clone_size: NA
cdr3_aa: CASSSLRGCNQPQHF
cdr3_nt: TGTGCCAGCAGCTCGTTGAGGGGATGCAATCAGCCCCAGCATTTT

j_call: TRBJ2-1
v_call: TRBV27
d_call: TRBD1
clone_size: NA
cdr3_aa: CASRLDQGAGDEQFF
cdr3_nt: TGTGCCAGCCGCCTTGACCAGGGGGCTGGGGATGAGCAGTTCTTC